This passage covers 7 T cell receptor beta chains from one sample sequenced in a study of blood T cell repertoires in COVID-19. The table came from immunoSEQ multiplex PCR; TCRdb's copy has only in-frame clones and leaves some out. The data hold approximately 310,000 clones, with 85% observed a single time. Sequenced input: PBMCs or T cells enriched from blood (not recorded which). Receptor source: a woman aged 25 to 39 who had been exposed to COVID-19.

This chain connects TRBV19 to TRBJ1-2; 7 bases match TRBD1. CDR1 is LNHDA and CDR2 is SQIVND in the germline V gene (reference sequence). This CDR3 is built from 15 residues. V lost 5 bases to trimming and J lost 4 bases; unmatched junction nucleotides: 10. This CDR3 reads CASSLRDRTSYGYTF. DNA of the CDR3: TGTGCCAGTAGTCTACGGGACAGAACTTCCTATGGCTACACCTTC.

CDR3 nucleotides: TGTGCCAGCAGCGTAGGAGGGTCAACTAATGAAAAACTGTTTTTT. Its protein is CASSVGGSTNEKLFF. The chain links TRBV9 to TRBJ1-4; D gene ambiguous. Germline assignment: CDR1 SGDLS and CDR2 YYNGEE. With 0 bases removed from V and 0 bases from J, the gap between germline ends came to 6 bases. CDR3 length: 15 residues.

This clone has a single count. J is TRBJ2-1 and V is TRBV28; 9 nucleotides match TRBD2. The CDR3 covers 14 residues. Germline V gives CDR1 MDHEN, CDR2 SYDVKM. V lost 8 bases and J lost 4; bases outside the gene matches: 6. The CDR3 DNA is TGTGCCAGCTGGGGCGGGAGGGAGTACAATGAGCAGTTCTTC. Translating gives CASWGGREYNEQFF.

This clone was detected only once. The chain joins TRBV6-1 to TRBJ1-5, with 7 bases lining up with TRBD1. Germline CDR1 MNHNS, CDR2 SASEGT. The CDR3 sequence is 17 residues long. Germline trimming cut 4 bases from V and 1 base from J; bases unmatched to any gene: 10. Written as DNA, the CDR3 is TGTGCCAGCAGTGTAAAGGGGGCGGGTATGAGCAATCAGCCCCAGCATTTT. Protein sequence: CASSVKGAGMSNQPQHF.

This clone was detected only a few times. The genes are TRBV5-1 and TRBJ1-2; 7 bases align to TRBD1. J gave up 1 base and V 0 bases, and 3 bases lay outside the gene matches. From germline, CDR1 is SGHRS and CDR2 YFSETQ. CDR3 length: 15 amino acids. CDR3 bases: TGCGCCAGCAGCTTGGGGGACAGCCGTAACTATGGCTACACCTTC. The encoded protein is CASSLGDSRNYGYTF.

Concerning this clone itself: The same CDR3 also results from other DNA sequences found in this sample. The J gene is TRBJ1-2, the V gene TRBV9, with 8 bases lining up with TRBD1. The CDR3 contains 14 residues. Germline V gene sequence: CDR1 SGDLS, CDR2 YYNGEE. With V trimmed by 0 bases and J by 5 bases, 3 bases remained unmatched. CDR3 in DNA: TGTGCCAGCAGCGTAGACACAGGGGGGTATGGCTACACCTTC. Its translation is CASSVDTGGYGYTF.

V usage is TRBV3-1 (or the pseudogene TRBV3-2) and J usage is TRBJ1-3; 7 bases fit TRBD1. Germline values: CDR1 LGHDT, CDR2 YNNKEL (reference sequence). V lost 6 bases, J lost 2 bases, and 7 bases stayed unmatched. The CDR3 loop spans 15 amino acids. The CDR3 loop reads CASSRDRATGNTIYF. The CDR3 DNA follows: TGTGCCAGCAGTCGAGACAGGGCGACTGGAAACACCATATATTTT.